This T cell receptor (beta chain) was captured by sequencing in a study of OX40 agonist ivuxolimab in advanced cancers. V dropped 0 bases and J dropped 5 bases, with 14 bases sitting between them. Germline values: CDR1 SNHLY, CDR2 FYNNEI. CDR3 length equals 16 residues. Assay used: immunoSEQ multiplex PCR; TCRdb lists only in-frame clones, some missing. The table records more than 35,000 clones, approximately 88% of them present only once. The specimen was CD4+ or CD8+ T cells sorted from blood, collected in a trial of the OX40 agonist ivuxolimab. The rearrangement uses TRBV2 and TRBJ1-5; D is undetermined. This receptor was identified in an adult with an advanced solid tumor such as melanoma, head and neck, liver or kidney cancer. CDR3 nucleotides: TGTGCCAGCAGTGAAGCTTTGGGCAGCCCATATCAGCCCCAGCATTTT. Amino acids: CASSEALGSPYQPQHF.